The subject of this entry is one TCR beta chain. Its matching antigen is unknown. This CDR3 is built from 16 residues. The germline V gene has CDR1 SGHTA and CDR2 FQGNSA. V lost 5 bases and J 3 bases, leaving 17 bases between the germline ends. These data come from a study of graft-versus-host responses after intestinal transplantation. Study at large: Among the recipients, all got anti-thymocyte globulin induction and then tacrolimus and steroids for approximately 3 years.

Sequenced by immunoSEQ multiplex PCR; TCRdb stores in-frame clones only, minus some. Of about 88,000 clones in the sample, roughly 93% were seen once. Sequencing was performed on unstimulated CD4+ T cells sorted from spleen or lymph node cells, taken before transplant. This sequence joins TRBV7-2 and TRBJ1-3, with a weak D call TRBD1 (5 bases). The sequence was collected from a human donor who was the organ donor for an intestinal transplant. The CDR3 loop reads CASSGNRIGLGNTIYF. The CDR3 DNA follows: TGTGCCAGCAGCGGAAACAGGATCGGGCTTGGAAACACCATATATTTT.